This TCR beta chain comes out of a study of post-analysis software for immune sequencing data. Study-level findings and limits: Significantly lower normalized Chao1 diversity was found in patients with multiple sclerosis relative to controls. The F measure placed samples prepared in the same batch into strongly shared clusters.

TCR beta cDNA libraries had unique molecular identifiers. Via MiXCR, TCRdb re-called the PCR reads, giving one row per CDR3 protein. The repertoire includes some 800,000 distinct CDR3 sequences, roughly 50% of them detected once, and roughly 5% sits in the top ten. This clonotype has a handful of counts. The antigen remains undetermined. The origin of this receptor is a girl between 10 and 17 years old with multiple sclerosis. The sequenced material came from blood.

The CDR3 loop reads CSVEGAGGGSDTQYF. CDR3 nucleotides: TGCAGCGTTGAAGGTGCGGGAGGGGGTTCAGATACGCAGTATTTT. This rearrangement joins TRBV29-1 to TRBJ2-3; 9 positions agree with TRBD2. Germline CDR1 reads SQVTM; CDR2 reads ANQGSEA. This CDR3 is 15 amino acids long. With 1 base clipped from V and 4 bases from J, the junction kept 6 bases outside the gene matches.